This T cell receptor (beta chain) was captured in a study of cytomegalovirus exposure and HLA in healthy donors (dated by TCRdb to about 2017). Notes on the research overall: An earlier analysis of roughly 610 of the donors reported over 250 Gb of sequence data and 95 million to 120 million unique TCR beta sequences obtained from roughly 170 million T cells. In addition to the first cohort of 666 subjects, a separate validation cohort of approximately 110 different subjects was used. Around 320 gigabases of sequencing data and roughly 90 million unique TCR sequences were included in an early release covering several hundred HLA-typed donors. The later analysis used no new phenotypic data to find candidate immune exposures, relying instead on TCR beta sequences and their occurrence across donors. The study combined high-throughput TCR immunosequencing, statistical association of individual TCRs with disease status, and machine learning to predict cytomegalovirus infection status. Five DR-DQ haplotypes were treated as single units for association and clustering because of strong linkage in the cohort. Typing coverage varied by locus: roughly 629-640 donors for A, B, C, DRB1 and DQB1; roughly 560 for DQA1; approximately 610 for DPA1; more than 450 for DPB1. The study used immunosequencing to profile the T cell repertoires of several hundred subjects and linked those repertoires to cytomegalovirus serostatus. Donor age, sex, ethnicity and CMV serostatus were compiled together with the repertoire data. Among the roughly 400 genotyped donors, roughly 80% belonged to the genetic ancestry cluster associated with self-reported Caucasian donors. On average, roughly 240,000 unique TCR beta nucleotide sequences were sequenced per donor among a few hundred genotyped donors of the cohort, with roughly a sixth of those sequences being non-productive. The study was designed to test whether signatures of past pathogen exposure could be identified by cataloging public T cell receptors. To study patterns of TCR occurrence, a later analysis re-analyzed previously published TCR beta repertoires from around 660 donors and added high-resolution HLA genotyping. A later genetic analysis used genome-wide SNP genotypes for about three fifths of the 666 donors, treating that subset as a discovery cohort. Every discovery cohort repertoire had been produced on one sequencing platform. In an earlier analysis of several hundred of the donors, high-throughput TCR beta sequencing was used to judge whether each TCR beta V gene segment behaved as functional or pseudogenic. HLA typing included class I and class II loci at four-digit resolution. What the authors observed across the whole study: Strong co-occurrence of HLA alleles, especially DR and DQ, made assigning TCR associations to individual alleles difficult. In an earlier analysis of approximately 590 of the donors, most TCR beta V segments appeared in productive rearrangements about 90% or about 30% of the time, broadly matching IMGT annotations. The classifier was reported to diagnose cytomegalovirus status with high specificity and sensitivity in both the original cohort and the validation cohort. An association between a missense DCLRE1C variant and V-gene and J-gene trimming of TCR beta chains was found in a later genetic analysis and replicated in an independent cohort. The cohort was sequenced for TCR beta chains only, and without alpha or paired-chain data the features that could be detected were limited. In a later analysis, HLA-associated TCR beta chains were found to be more clonally expanded and to have lower generation probabilities than equally common non-associated chains. According to a later analysis, TCR association rates differed among HLA loci, with DRB1 alleles showing the most associated TCRs and HLA-C alleles showing the fewest. The sequencing pipeline was judged likely to have produced a cluster of highly shared sequence variants as a technical artifact. Because the 87-base-pair reads could not distinguish some IMGT-functional V segments, including TRBV6-2 and TRBV6-3, those segments were excluded. CMV serostatus was the only immune exposure information available for the cohort. The authors suggested that the approach could potentially be extended to other disease states and immunological phenotypes. In a later genetic analysis, fewer N-insertions in productive TCRs were reported among donors in an Asian-associated ancestry cluster than the roughly 640-donor mean. A later analysis found that most CMV-associated TCR beta chains appeared HLA-restricted, with HLA associations seemingly driven largely by CMV exposure. Because HLA typing was missing for some donors at each locus, association tests included only the typed subset. A further reported finding was that TCR beta sequences accurately predicted the HLA-A and HLA-B alleles for most subjects in the first cohort. While some public TCRs were present in many individuals, most TCR sequences turned up only very rarely across donors. In the study, about 150 TCR beta chains were listed as associated with cytomegalovirus. Specific HLA alleles were associated with roughly 16,000 TCR beta sequences at a false discovery rate of 0.05 in a later analysis. Because counts were too low, about 15 rarely observed V segments, including chromosome 9 orphons, were left out of the earlier analysis of 587 of the donors. Several of the top co-occurrence clusters appeared to be linked to parvovirus B19, influenza, CMV and Epstein-Barr virus, according to a later analysis. The presence/absence analyses assumed that sequencing depth was roughly uniform across donors, and that assumption may not be true. Linkage disequilibrium might explain the correlated functional status among segregating V segments, but an unknown experimental factor could not be ruled out. In vitro tests confirmed that a few of the cytomegalovirus-associated TCR beta chains recognize cytomegalovirus antigens.

In total, roughly 670 healthy bone marrow donors made up the cohort. At the time of sampling, all cohort members were nominally healthy, though unrecorded immune exposures were likely present. The donor was CMV seronegative and belonged to the group of under 400 seronegative cohort members. Every donor gave a peripheral blood sample, and the peripheral blood mononuclear cells from that sample were used for TCR beta sequencing. Genomic DNA was extracted from the blood cell samples with the Qiagen DNeasy Blood Extraction Kit. The method was the immunoSEQ multiplex PCR assay. A mixture of 60 forward primers for TCR Vbeta segments and 13 reverse primers for TCR Jbeta segments was used in the multiplex PCR. The CDR3 region of rearranged TCR beta genes was amplified from genomic DNA with a multiplex PCR assay. The Illumina HiSeq System was used to sequence the amplified TCR beta libraries as 87-base-pair reads. In the original analysis: A later analysis counted around 72 million unique TCR beta chains across the roughly 700 repertoires, and around 12 million of these chains were shared by at least two donors. To remove PCR and sequencing errors, raw reads were error-corrected and collapsed into unique sequences using a nearest-neighbor algorithm that merged closely related sequences. Alignment of CDR3 sequences to IMGT reference sequences was used to assign V, D and J gene segments. For a sequence to be retained, a match of at least six nucleotides was required to both a V gene segment and a J gene segment. A rearrangement was called productive if the CDR3 had no stop codons and remained in frame with V and J, and every other rearrangement was called non-productive. CDR3 was defined by IMGT convention, running from the second conserved V-encoded cysteine to the conserved J-encoded phenylalanine. The earlier analysis of about 590 of the donors excluded sequences that lacked an unambiguous match to a single V gene segment. In an earlier analysis of some 590 of the donors, a V segment was called functional when productive rearrangements were above 56.7%, and segregating when the standard deviation between donors exceeded 5%. A statistical classification framework was built for diagnosing cytomegalovirus status from the catalog of TCR beta chain sequences. In a later analysis, V and J genes were assigned by comparing TCR nucleotide sequences against IMGT/GENE-DB human TR gene sequences. In a later analysis, CDR3 sequences and most-parsimonious VDJ recombination scenarios were assigned using the TCRdist pipeline. In a later analysis, each TCR beta chain was defined by its CDR3 amino acid sequence together with its V-gene family, and reads lacking a unique V-gene family were excluded. As a way to deal with suspected cross-contamination and a sequencing artifact, a later analysis dropped 592 nucleotide sequences that were highly shared and had low generation probability. For each public chain, a later analysis derived a clonal expansion index from normalized ranks of inferred template counts within each repertoire. Generation probabilities in a later analysis came from a VDJ recombination model fitted to out-of-frame rearrangements, and those results were checked against IGoR. In a later analysis, hypergeometric tests were used to score TCR-TCR, TCR-HLA and TCR-CMV co-occurrence, with a repertoire-size bias correction applied to TCR pairs. False discovery rates were estimated in a later analysis by permuting HLA or CMV assignments 20 times. In a later analysis, co-occurring TCRs were grouped with DBSCAN, and TCRdist sequence similarity was added when clustering was performed within HLA-allele-positive subsets. Repertoires with fewer than 30,000 or more than 120,000 public chains were left out of co-occurrence clustering, as were roughly five repertoires with anomalous nucleotide sharing. Held by TCRdb, this immuneACCESS table contains in-frame sequences only and omits some clones. Under half of the omission traces to an unresolved V gene where checked; the cause of the rest is unknown. Clone size and V and J calls were adopted from that table, with D and trimming inferred from the DNA. The sample records some 160,000 clones, 80% to 85% of which are singletons. The top ten hold less than 2% of the sample.

CDR1 and CDR2 are read off the germline V gene (reference sequence) as LNHDA and SQIVND. V loses 2 bases of germline sequence and J loses 13 bases, and the interval between the two ends is 12 bases. The CDR3 numbers 13 residues from cysteine through phenylalanine. Only the CDR3 region is kept as DNA, spanning 39 bases read in frame from base 1. Regarding this clone: Its antigen specificity is not known. Nothing much larger sits one base from this clone, and base qualities are not available.

This sequence was found in a woman younger than 30 in good health and CMV-seronegative. The sequenced material came from PBMCs. The chain was built from TRBV19 and TRBJ1-6; the D region possibly corresponds to TRBD1 (5 bases align). CDR3 protein: CASSILVGQPLHF. The sequence in DNA is TGTGCCAGTAGTATATTAGTGGGGCAGCCCCTCCACTTT.